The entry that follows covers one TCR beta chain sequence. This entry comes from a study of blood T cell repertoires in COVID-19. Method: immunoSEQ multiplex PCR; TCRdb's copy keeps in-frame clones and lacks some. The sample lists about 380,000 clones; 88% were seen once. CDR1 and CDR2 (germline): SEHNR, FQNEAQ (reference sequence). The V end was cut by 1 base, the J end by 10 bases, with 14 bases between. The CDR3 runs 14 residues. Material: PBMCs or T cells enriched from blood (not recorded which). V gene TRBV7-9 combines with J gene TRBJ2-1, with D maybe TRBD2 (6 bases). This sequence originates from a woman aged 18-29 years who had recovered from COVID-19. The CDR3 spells CASSLGGLVSEQFF. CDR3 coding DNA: TGTGCCAGCAGCTTAGGGGGACTCGTCAGCGAGCAGTTCTTC.